Detailed here is one T cell receptor (beta chain). What it binds is unknown. RNA transcripts were the template for amplifying TCR beta CDR3 regions. HTBI primers were the set used in a first-round RT-PCR of the TCR CDR3. One entry per CDR3 protein results from TCRdb running MiXCR on the multiplex PCR reads. The table records roughly 380,000 distinct CDR3 sequences, approximately 14% of them present only once. Patients aged 18 to 65 with hyperthyroidism were newly diagnosed, with duration under 2 months. This sample is drawn from a study of T cells in Graves' hyperthyroidism and ophthalmopathy. In the study overall: Prior to any treatment, at the point of initial diagnosis, peripheral blood was collected.

General study results and limits: For ophthalmopathy, model prediction preceded onset by a median roughly 6.3 months. Most clonotypes that expanded in the thyroid above 0.001 also showed up in blood.

This clonotype originated in a woman aged 55-69 years with Graves' hyperthyroidism. Material for sequencing was blood.

The CDR3 reads CASSFKGSDTQYF. CDR3 sequence (DNA): TGTGCCAGCAGTTTCAAGGGCTCAGATACGCAGTATTTT. V is TRBV12-3 or TRBV12-4 and J is TRBJ2-3; D remains unclear. This CDR3 is built from 13 residues. With 3 bases removed from V and 4 bases from J, the gap between germline ends came to 8 bases.